This T cell receptor beta chain derives from a study of cytomegalovirus exposure and HLA in healthy donors (dated by TCRdb to the late 2010s). At the level of the whole study: According to an earlier analysis of 587 of the donors, roughly 180 million T cells yielded 90 million to 140 million unique TCR beta sequences and approximately 300 Gb of sequence data. About 280 gigabases of sequencing data and around 90 million unique TCR sequences made up an early release that covered under 750 HLA-typed donors. Among the roughly 390 genotyped donors, about 85% belonged to the genetic ancestry cluster associated with self-reported Caucasian donors. The study aimed to test whether cataloging public T cell receptors could reveal signatures of past pathogen exposure. Using immunosequencing, the study profiled T cell repertoires from 666 subjects and related those repertoires to cytomegalovirus serostatus. Besides the first cohort of around 670 subjects, a separate validation cohort made up of 120 different subjects was used. To predict cytomegalovirus infection status, the study combined high-throughput TCR immunosequencing, statistical association of individual TCRs with disease status, and machine learning. In a later analysis, previously published TCR beta repertoires from 550 to 750 donors were re-analyzed and high-resolution HLA genotyping was added so that TCR occurrence patterns could be studied. Rather than drawing on any new phenotypic data, the later analysis identified candidate immune exposures from TCR beta sequences and the way those sequences occurred across donors. To decide whether each TCR beta V gene segment behaved as functional or pseudogenic, an earlier analysis of approximately 620 of the donors relied on high-throughput TCR beta sequencing. Donor age, sex, ethnicity and CMV serostatus were collected together with the repertoire data. A later genetic analysis used genome-wide SNP genotypes for about 60% of the roughly 670 donors, treating that subset as a discovery cohort. Every repertoire in the discovery cohort had been generated on one and the same sequencing platform. HLA typing covered class I and class II loci at four-digit resolution. Typing coverage varied by locus: roughly 620-640 donors for A, B, C, DRB1 and DQB1; roughly 510 for DQA1; about 600 for DPA1; roughly 450 for DPB1. Roughly five DR-DQ haplotypes were handled as single units for association and clustering because linkage in the cohort was strong. Among a few hundred genotyped donors of the cohort, an average of around 240,000 unique TCR beta nucleotide sequences were sequenced per donor, roughly a sixth of them non-productive.

V sheds 4 bases and J sheds 2 bases, leaving 4 bases between their ends. Reading from cysteine to phenylalanine, the CDR3 counts 12 amino acids. Only CDR3 DNA is held: 36 bases, read in frame from base 1. Via the germline V gene, CDR1 is ENHRY and CDR2 SYGVKD. The cohort consisted of some 670 healthy bone marrow donors. Cohort members were all nominally healthy when sampled, although unrecorded immune exposures were likely present. The donor was CMV seropositive and belonged to the group of about 290 seropositive cohort members. Each donor provided a peripheral blood sample, and peripheral blood mononuclear cells were used for TCR beta sequencing. Genomic DNA was extracted from the blood cell samples with the Qiagen DNeasy Blood Extraction Kit. Results the study describes overall, beyond this receptor: In this cohort, only TCR beta chains were sequenced, and detectable features were limited by the absence of alpha or paired-chain data. When HLA alleles, especially DR and DQ, strongly co-occurred, attributing TCR associations to individual alleles was difficult. Because the 87-base-pair reads could not distinguish some IMGT-functional V segments, including TRBV6-2 and TRBV6-3, those segments were excluded. According to the authors, the approach could potentially be generalized to other disease states and immunological phenotypes. The sequencing pipeline was judged likely to have produced a cluster of highly shared sequence variants as a technical artifact. Specific HLA alleles were associated with over 15,000 TCR beta sequences at a false discovery rate of 0.05 in a later analysis. Broadly in line with IMGT annotations, most TCR beta V segments showed up in productive rearrangements about 87% or about 30% of the time in an earlier analysis of a few hundred of the donors. Linkage disequilibrium might explain the correlated functional status among segregating V segments, but an unknown experimental factor could not be ruled out. Presence/absence analyses assumed roughly uniform sequencing depth across donors, an assumption that may not hold. While some public TCRs were present in many individuals, most TCR sequences turned up only very rarely across donors. Compared with equally common non-associated chains, HLA-associated TCR beta chains in a later analysis were more clonally expanded and had lower generation probabilities. Because HLA typing was unavailable for some donors at each locus, only the typed subset was used in association tests. A total of roughly 160 TCR beta chains were listed by the study as associated with cytomegalovirus. In vitro tests confirmed that a few of the cytomegalovirus-associated TCR beta chains recognize cytomegalovirus antigens. A further reported finding was that TCR beta sequences accurately predicted the HLA-A and HLA-B alleles for most subjects in the first cohort. A later analysis found that most CMV-associated TCR beta chains appeared HLA-restricted, with HLA associations seemingly driven largely by CMV exposure. A later genetic analysis associated a missense DCLRE1C variant with V-gene and J-gene trimming of TCR beta chains, and an independent cohort replicated the association. In a later analysis, the rate of TCR association differed among HLA loci, with DRB1 alleles having the most associated TCRs and HLA-C alleles having the fewest. For the cohort, immune exposure information was limited to CMV serostatus. A later analysis reported that several top co-occurrence clusters appeared linked to parvovirus B19, influenza, CMV and Epstein-Barr virus. According to a later genetic analysis, donors in an Asian-associated ancestry cluster had fewer N-insertions in productive TCRs than the approximately 700-donor mean. The classifier was reported to diagnose cytomegalovirus status with high specificity and sensitivity in both the original cohort and the validation cohort. Around 16 rarely observed V segments, including chromosome 9 orphons, were excluded from the earlier analysis of several hundred of the donors because counts were too low.

As concerns this clone: Its recognized antigen is unknown. Base qualities are not at hand, and no much larger clone is one base apart.

Libraries came from the immunoSEQ multiplex PCR assay. For the multiplex PCR, a mixture combining 60 forward primers for TCR Vbeta segments and 13 reverse primers for TCR Jbeta segments was used. The CDR3 region of rearranged TCR beta genes was amplified from genomic DNA with a multiplex PCR assay. Amplified TCR beta libraries were sequenced as 87-base-pair reads on the Illumina HiSeq System. As for the authors' bioinformatics: Across the 670 or so repertoires, a later analysis counted some 81 million unique TCR beta chains, around 10 million of which were shared by at least two donors. Raw reads were error-corrected and collapsed into unique sequences by a nearest-neighbor algorithm in which closely related sequences were merged to remove PCR and sequencing errors. V, D and J gene segments were assigned by aligning CDR3 sequences to IMGT reference sequences. Each retained sequence needed at least a six-nucleotide match to both a V gene segment and a J gene segment. Rearrangements were classified as productive when the CDR3 lacked stop codons and remained in frame with V and J, and all other rearrangements were classified as non-productive. Following IMGT convention, CDR3 was defined as the stretch from the second conserved V-encoded cysteine to the conserved J-encoded phenylalanine. Sequences without an unambiguous match to a single V gene segment were excluded from the earlier analysis of 587 of the donors. In an earlier analysis of approximately 550 of the donors, V segments were called functional above 56.7% productive rearrangements and were called segregating when the between-donor standard deviation exceeded 5%. To diagnose cytomegalovirus status from the catalog of TCR beta chain sequences, a statistical classification framework was built. In a later analysis, V and J genes were assigned by comparing TCR nucleotide sequences against IMGT/GENE-DB human TR gene sequences. In a later analysis, CDR3 sequences and most-parsimonious VDJ recombination scenarios were assigned using the TCRdist pipeline. In a later analysis, each TCR beta chain was defined by its CDR3 amino acid sequence together with its V-gene family, and reads lacking a unique V-gene family were excluded. In a later analysis, 550 to 650 highly shared, low-generation-probability nucleotide sequences were removed to address suspected cross-contamination and a sequencing artifact. In a later analysis, a clonal expansion index was calculated for each public chain from normalized within-repertoire ranks of inferred template counts. A later analysis computed generation probabilities with a VDJ recombination model fitted to out-of-frame rearrangements, and checked the results against IGoR. A later analysis scored TCR-TCR, TCR-HLA and TCR-CMV co-occurrence with hypergeometric tests, applying a repertoire-size bias correction to TCR pairs. False discovery rates were estimated in a later analysis by permuting HLA or CMV assignments 20 times. A later analysis grouped co-occurring TCRs with DBSCAN, adding TCRdist sequence similarity when clustering within HLA-allele-positive subsets. Repertoires with fewer than 30,000 or more than 120,000 public chains, plus five repertoires with anomalous nucleotide sharing, were excluded from co-occurrence clustering. Drawn from immuneACCESS, this table holds only the in-frame rearrangements with V and J called that TCRdb kept. Clones are partly lost; checked studies trace under half to an unresolved V gene and leave the rest unexplained. For V, J and clone size, that table is used; D and trimming come from the DNA. In this sample the table shows about 120,000 clones, about four fifths of which occur a single time. The leading ten clones occupy 8.5% to 10% of the sample.

This TCR came from a female donor in good health and CMV-seropositive. The chain is assembled from TRBV10-3 and TRBJ2-3, with the D gene call left open. The material sequenced was PBMCs. The DNA sequence is TGTGCCATCAGTGCATTCACAGATACGCAGTATTTT. Its amino acids are CAISAFTDTQYF.